This T cell receptor beta chain derives from a study of radiation and T cells in renal cell carcinoma. About the study: Nephrectomy followed 15 Gy stereotactic body radiation by 4 weeks.

Time point defined: baseline pretreatment blood. Stated treatment: 15 Gy SBRT to primary tumor, nephrectomy 4 weeks later. The tumor was a clear cell renal cell carcinoma. Method: immunoSEQ multiplex PCR; TCRdb's copy keeps in-frame clones and lacks some. The sample includes 150,000 or so clones, 88% of them seen just once. Germline V gene lookup returns CDR1 ENHRY and CDR2 SYGVKD. The CDR3 runs to 14 residues. V dropped 0 bases and J dropped 4 bases, with 10 bases sitting between them. Findings and caveats of the study: From baseline, blood top tumor clonotypes peaked at 2 weeks post-radiation.

This clone was seen just once. Its antigen is unknown. Sequenced here: blood, sampled from a patient whose treatment included radiotherapy and nephrectomy. The chain is built from TRBV10-3 and TRBJ2-7, with TRBD1 as a possible D gene (5 bases). The TCR was taken from a woman in her seventies with renal cell carcinoma. The CDR3 nucleotides read TGTGCCATCAGTGAGTCGGGCACAGGTTACGAGCAGTACTTC. Its protein is CAISESGTGYEQYF.